One and the same sample provided the 23 T cell receptor beta chains below, sequenced in a study of blood T cell repertoires in COVID-19. Measured with immunoSEQ multiplex PCR; TCRdb has only the in-frame clones, and not every one. Here the sample spans roughly 130,000 clones, about four fifths being singletons. The sequenced sample was peripheral blood. The receptor source for this set is a woman aged 50 to 60 with acute or convalescent COVID-19.

The chain employs TRBV7-2 and TRBJ2-1, with 11 bases lining up with TRBD2. Germline V gives CDR1 SGHTA, CDR2 FQGNSA. The CDR3 totals 16 residues. Trimming at V came to 4 bases and at J to 4 bases, leaving 6 bases not matched to a gene. The CDR3 is CASSSGLAGVYNEQFF. The CDR3 DNA follows: TGTGCCAGCAGCTCCGGACTAGCGGGCGTATACAATGAGCAGTTCTTC.

The chain carries TRBV27 and TRBJ1-1; D remains unclear. The V and J ends lost 3 bases and 1 base respectively, with 6 bases between them. Germline V gene sequence: CDR1 MNHEY, CDR2 SMNVEV (reference sequence). The length of the CDR3 is 13 residues. The CDR3 sequence is CASSFTGNTEAFF. In nucleotides, the CDR3 is TGTGCCAGCAGTTTTACGGGGAACACTGAAGCTTTCTTT.

This clone appeared once. The genes are TRBV19 and TRBJ2-7; 7 nucleotides line up with TRBD1. The CDR3 has 14 residues. The V gene's germline CDR1 is LNHDA and CDR2 SQIVND (reference sequence). The V gene end was trimmed by 4 bases and the J gene end by 6 bases; junction bases not matched to a gene: 9. CDR3 protein: CASSTTGQLTEQYF. The CDR3 nucleotides are TGTGCCAGTAGTACAACGGGACAGCTAACCGAGCAGTACTTC. Combining the CDR3 with reference TRBV19 and TRBJ2-7 gives the whole variable domain DGGITQSPKYLFRKEGQNVTLSCEQNLNHDAMYWYRQDPGQGLRLIYYSQIVNDFQKGDIAEGYSVSREKKESFPLTVTSAQKNPTAFYLCASSTTGQLTEQYFGPGTRLTVT.

The rearrangement joins TRBV7-9 to TRBJ1-2; 7 nucleotides agree with TRBD1. Germline lookup yields CDR1 SEHNR and CDR2 FQNEAQ (reference sequence). The V segment lost 7 bases and the J segment 7 bases; nucleotides outside the gene matches: 6. CDR3 size: 12 residues. The CDR3 DNA is TGTGCCAGCACCATACAGGGGTTTGGCTACACCTTC. It yields the protein CASTIQGFGYTF.

In its sample, this clone was seen once. The chain combines TRBV27 with TRBJ1-1, with 7 bases lining up with TRBD1. Per germline, CDR1 MNHEY and CDR2 SMNVEV (reference sequence). After removal of 8 bases from V and 0 bases from J, the junction contained 6 bases not matched to a gene. This CDR3 has 14 amino acids. Written as DNA, the CDR3 is TGTGCCAGCCCCATGGGACAGTTGAACACTGAAGCTTTCTTT. Protein product: CASPMGQLNTEAFF.

The genes are TRBV10-2 and TRBJ2-3; TRBD1 matches 7 bases. The germline V gene has CDR1 WSHSY and CDR2 SAAADI. The V segment lost 6 bases and the J segment 0 bases; nucleotides outside the gene matches: 3. This CDR3 has 14 amino acids. CDR3 loop: CASRGQTSTDTQYF. CDR3 DNA: TGCGCCAGCAGGGGACAGACTAGCACAGATACGCAGTATTTT.

The rearrangement links TRBV27 to TRBJ2-7; TRBD2 matches 12 bases. The CDR3 consists of 14 residues. The trim removed 6 bases at V and 5 bases at J, leaving 5 bases unmatched. CDR1 and CDR2 from the germline V gene are MNHEY and SMNVEV (reference sequence). The DNA for the CDR3 is TGTGCCAGCAGATCGACTAGCGGGGGAAACGAGCAGTACTTC. It encodes CASRSTSGGNEQYF.

This clone has just one count. The chain is built from TRBV29-1 and TRBJ1-1; TRBD1 agrees at 8 bases. With 5 bases clipped from V and 1 base from J, the junction kept 3 bases outside the gene matches. The germline CDR1 and CDR2 sequences are SQVTM and ANQGSEA. The CDR3 is 13 amino acids. The CDR3 sequence is CSVSGQGNTEAFF. In nucleotides, the CDR3 is TGCAGCGTTTCCGGACAGGGGAACACTGAAGCTTTCTTT.

V and J are TRBV6-5 and TRBJ1-2; maybe TRBD1 (6 bases). The germline V and J ends were trimmed by 6 bases and 0 bases, with 11 bases remaining between them. CDR3 length: 14 residues. Germline V gives CDR1 MNHEY, CDR2 SVGAGI. In nucleotides, the CDR3 is TGTGCCAGCAGGATTGGGACATCTAACTATGGCTACACCTTC. Translated, it gives CASRIGTSNYGYTF.

The chain uses TRBV12-3 or TRBV12-4 and TRBJ1-5, with D perhaps matching TRBD1 (5 bases). This CDR3 spans 12 amino acids. V shed 5 bases and J shed 5 bases, with 7 bases lying between them. This CDR3 reads CASSRGDQPQHF. The CDR3 DNA is TGTGCCAGCAGTCGGGGGGATCAGCCCCAGCATTTT.

This clone was seen a few times. The chain links TRBV6-1 to TRBJ2-7, with 8 nucleotides matching TRBD2. Trimming at V came to 2 bases and at J to 4 bases, leaving 7 bases not matched to a gene. Germline V CDR1 and CDR2: MNHNS, SASEGT. This CDR3 contains 15 residues. The CDR3 spells CASSERESGGYEQYF. In DNA form, the CDR3 reads TGTGCCAGCAGTGAACGGGAGAGCGGGGGTTACGAGCAGTACTTC.

This clone was counted a few times. The chain joins TRBV28 to TRBJ1-2, with D unclear. Germline assignment: CDR1 MDHEN and CDR2 SYDVKM. Trimming removed 6 bases at V and 2 bases at J, with 7 bases between. CDR3 length: 12 residues. CDR3 DNA: TGTGCCAGCAGCCTCGAGAACTATGGCTACACCTTC. Its protein product is CASSLENYGYTF.

This clone was found a few times. V usage is TRBV11-2 and J usage is TRBJ2-7; 7 bases match TRBD1. J was trimmed by 4 bases and V by 1 base; bases with no gene match: 10. CDR3 length: 16 residues. Germline V CDR1 and CDR2: SGHAT, FQNNGV. In DNA, the CDR3 is TGTGCCAGCAGCTTAGGGACAGGATTTGGTGGATACGAGCAGTACTTC. Protein sequence: CASSLGTGFGGYEQYF. The complete variable domain, with remaining parts taken from reference TRBV11-2 and TRBJ2-7, reads EAGVAQSPRYKIIEKRQSVAFWCNPISGHATLYWYQQILGQGPKLLIQFQNNGVVDDSQLPKDRFSAERLKGVDSTLKIQPAKLEDSAVYLCASSLGTGFGGYEQYFGPGTRLTVT.

The chain combines TRBV19 with TRBJ1-2; perhaps TRBD1 as D (6 bases). Germline V gene lookup returns CDR1 LNHDA and CDR2 SQIVND (reference sequence). Trimming removed 5 bases from V and 5 bases from J, with 9 bases in between. The CDR3 is 12 residues long. CDR3 DNA: TGTGCCAGTAGTCTACAGGGATATGGCTACACCTTC. Protein product: CASSLQGYGYTF.

V is TRBV29-1 and J is TRBJ2-2; TRBD2 might be the D (6 bases). This CDR3 spans 15 amino acids. Trimming left V 0 bases short and J 5 bases short, with 13 bases between. Germline V CDR1 and CDR2: SQVTM, ANQGSEA. This CDR3 reads CSVEDRFAGTGELFF. The CDR3 DNA reads TGCAGCGTTGAAGATCGGTTCGCGGGGACCGGGGAGCTGTTTTTT.

The rearrangement links TRBV19 to TRBJ1-5; TRBD1 might be the D (5 bases). V was trimmed by 7 bases and J by 2 bases, leaving 9 bases between them. Looked up from germline, CDR1 is LNHDA and CDR2 is SQIVND (reference sequence). This CDR3 has 13 residues. CDR3 loop: CASTWGGNQPQHF. CDR3 nucleotide sequence: TGTGCCAGTACCTGGGGGGGCAATCAGCCCCAGCATTTT.

V gene TRBV19 combines with J gene TRBJ1-6; D remains ambiguous. The V and J ends lost 4 bases and 0 bases respectively, with 16 bases between them. In germline, CDR1 is LNHDA, CDR2 SQIVND (reference sequence). The CDR3 covers 18 residues. The CDR3 DNA reads as TGTGCCAGTAGTACCACGAACCCAAGTAGCTCCTATAATTCACCCCTCCACTTT. Its protein product is CASSTTNPSSSYNSPLHF.

V is TRBV3-1 (or the pseudogene TRBV3-2) and J is TRBJ2-1; maybe TRBD1 (6 bases). Germline V gene lookup returns CDR1 LGHDT and CDR2 YNNKEL (reference sequence). The V gene lost 8 bases and the J gene lost 6 bases, with 20 bases spanning the gap. The CDR3 has 15 amino acids. The CDR3 loop reads CASCWTATSCNEQFF. CDR3 DNA: TGTGCCAGCTGTTGGACAGCCACCTCTTGCAATGAGCAGTTCTTC.

Only a few counts were recorded for this clone. The CDR3 sequence is CASSQGQGRALAKNIQYF. CDR3 DNA sequence: TGCGCCAGCAGCCAGGGACAGGGGAGAGCCTTAGCCAAAAACATTCAGTACTTC. The rearrangement uses TRBV4-1 and TRBJ2-4; 10 bases map to TRBD1. The J segment lost 0 bases and the V segment lost 3 bases, leaving 8 bases of the junction unmatched. Germline-derived CDR1 and CDR2 are MGHRA and YSYEKL. The CDR3 loop spans 18 amino acids.

V is TRBV11-2 and J is TRBJ1-3, with D perhaps TRBD1 (6 bases). Germline lookup yields CDR1 SGHAT and CDR2 FQNNGV. This CDR3 has 14 amino acids. Trimming shortened V by 5 bases and J by 1 base, and 9 bases separated the two germline ends. The CDR3 reads CASSPGQSGNTIYF. CDR3 DNA: TGTGCCAGCAGCCCCGGACAGTCTGGAAACACCATATATTTT.

This clone appeared a single time. The V gene is TRBV6-2 or TRBV6-3, the J gene TRBJ1-1, with 9 bases matching TRBD1. V was clipped by 0 bases and J by 6 bases; unmatched bases: 2. The CDR3 has 14 residues. Germline CDR1 and CDR2: MNHEY and SVGEGT. This chain's CDR3 is CASSYSGTGSEAFF. In DNA form, the CDR3 reads TGTGCCAGCAGTTACTCGGGGACAGGGTCTGAAGCTTTCTTT.

This clone was seen only once. This chain's CDR3 is CASKTDSYEQYF. CDR3 nucleotide sequence: TGTGCCAGCAAGACAGATTCGTACGAGCAGTACTTC. The gene calls are TRBV2 and TRBJ2-7; D possibly corresponds to TRBD1 (5 bases). Trimming left V 7 bases short and J 4 bases short, with 11 bases between. This CDR3 contains 12 residues. Germline values: CDR1 SNHLY, CDR2 FYNNEI.

The rearrangement links TRBV5-1 to TRBJ1-1, with 7 bases matching TRBD1. This CDR3 has 15 amino acids. V dropped 2 bases and J dropped 4; count of bases not matched to a gene: 8. From germline, CDR1 is SGHRS and CDR2 YFSETQ. CDR3 sequence (DNA): TGCGCCAGCAGCTTCTTAGGGGGCGAGCTCACTGAAGCTTTCTTT. It encodes CASSFLGGELTEAFF.